A selection of T cell receptor beta chains follows, all from one sample in a study of regulatory T cells in long-lasting Graves disease. TCRdb called the multiplex PCR reads again in MiXCR, with one record for every CDR3 protein. The data show 400,000 to 550,000 distinct CDR3 sequences, about 16% seen once. These sequences were also reported in another study, on T cells in Graves' hyperthyroidism and ophthalmopathy.

The sample here was peripheral blood mononuclear cells (PBMCs), taken at new diagnosis, from a patient treated with antithyroid drugs. The receptors originated from a woman between 18 and 29 years old with Graves disease. Both conserved end residues are part of each CDR3. A D gene is named only where the DNA matches it firmly. Clone size is given for some rows only: seen once, a few or many times, or a class if the clone is expanded.

TRBJ2-5 many TRBV27 TRBD2 CASSSPAGGPETQYF TGTGCCAGCAGTTCCCCAGCGGGAGGGCCGGAGACCCAGTACTTC
TRBJ2-7 few TRBV20-1 TRBD1 CSAWDRGSSYEQYF TGCAGTGCTTGGGACAGGGGTTCCTCCTACGAGCAGTACTTC
TRBJ1-4 - TRBV9 TRBD1 CASSADPIDRGEKLFF TGTGCCAGCAGCGCAGACCCTATCGACAGGGGCGAAAAACTGTTTTTT
TRBJ2-2 many TRBV6-5 TRBD2 CASSYSGLAGTGELFF TGTGCCAGCAGTTACTCGGGACTAGCGGGGACCGGGGAGCTGTTTTTT
TRBJ2-2 - TRBV10-3 TRBD1 CAIQKSGQGTGELFF TGTGCCATCCAAAAGTCGGGACAGGGGACCGGGGAGCTGTTTTTT
TRBJ1-3 few TRBV6-1 TRBD1 CASSRNRGYSGNTIYF TGTGCCAGCAGTCGAAACAGGGGGTACTCTGGAAACACCATATATTTT
TRBJ2-3 few TRBV20-1 TRBD2 CSALNTGTSGSLDTQYF TGCAGTGCTTTAAATACCGGGACTAGCGGGAGTTTAGATACGCAGTATTTT
TRBJ1-1 many TRBV6-1 TRBD1 CASSIPGGMNTEAFF TGTGCCAGCAGTATTCCAGGGGGAATGAACACTGAAGCTTTCTTT
TRBJ2-5 few TRBV3-1 - CASSQRGARPETQYF TGTGCCAGCAGCCAACGGGGGGCGAGGCCAGAGACCCAGTACTTC
TRBJ2-7 - TRBV4-1 TRBD2 CASSQEGAGGSEQYF TGCGCCAGCAGCCAAGAAGGGGCGGGAGGGAGCGAGCAGTACTTC
TRBJ2-1 few TRBV28 TRBD2 CASSFLGSGRGQEQFF TGTGCCAGCAGTTTTTTGGGTAGCGGGAGAGGGCAGGAGCAGTTCTTC
TRBJ2-1 - TRBV14 - CASSSRLGESYNEQFF TGTGCCAGCAGCTCAAGACTAGGGGAATCCTACAATGAGCAGTTCTTC
TRBJ2-2 once TRBV7-9 - CASSLVGGGPGELFF TGTGCCAGCAGCTTAGTGGGCGGTGGCCCCGGGGAGCTGTTTTTT
TRBJ2-3 - TRBV12-3/TRBV12-4 TRBD2 CASSLALGLAGIDTQYF TGTGCCAGCAGTTTAGCGTTGGGACTAGCGGGGATTGATACGCAGTATTTT
TRBJ2-7 - TRBV24-1 - CASSVAGEREQYF TGTGCCAGCAGCGTAGCTGGGGAGCGCGAGCAGTACTTC
TRBJ2-3 - TRBV5-5 TRBD1 CASSPWTGGGDTQYF TGTGCCAGCAGCCCCTGGACAGGGGGAGGAGATACGCAGTATTTT
TRBJ2-2 - TRBV11-2 - CASSLVGITGEPFF TGTGCCAGCAGCTTAGTTGGAATCACCGGGGAGCCGTTTTTT
TRBJ2-1 many TRBV5-1 - CASSLVALTSYNEQFF TGCGCCAGCAGCTTGGTTGCATTAACCTCCTACAATGAGCAGTTCTTC
TRBJ2-7 many TRBV28 - CASRGGGSNEQYF TGTGCCAGCAGGGGCGGCGGAAGCAACGAGCAGTACTTC
TRBJ2-2 few TRBV7-2 - CASSLLGTPNTGELFF TGTGCCAGCAGCTTATTAGGGACTCCGAACACCGGGGAGCTGTTTTTT
TRBJ1-6 many TRBV20-1 - CSAIGGRERNSPLHF TGCAGTGCTATTGGAGGGAGGGAGCGGAATTCACCCCTCCACTTT
TRBJ2-5 many TRBV2 - CASSALGGQETQYF TGTGCCAGCAGTGCGCTGGGGGGCCAAGAGACCCAGTACTTC